This TCR beta chain derives from a study of T cells after yellow fever vaccination. Study details: Each low-cell-number fraction was prepared by means of SMART-Seq v4 Ultra Low Input.

Via MiXCR, TCRdb re-called the 5' RACE reads, giving one row per CDR3 protein. This sample has hundreds of thousands of distinct CDR3 sequences, with roughly 14% found just once. This TCR was recovered from a man younger than 45 who received the YFV17D yellow fever vaccine. This sample comprised PBMCs, obtained on the day of the yellow fever booster vaccination.

CDR3 nucleotides: TGTGCCAGCAGCTTGGCTACAGGGCCTAATTCACCCCTCCACTTT. Translating it yields CASSLATGPNSPLHF. The rearrangement uses TRBV7-2 and TRBJ1-6; D might be TRBD1 (6 bases). Germline V gives CDR1 SGHTA, CDR2 FQGNSA. The CDR3 runs 15 residues. Trimming removed 3 bases at V and 6 bases at J, with 12 bases between.